The rows below give T cell receptor beta chains drawn from one sample of a study of chemoradiotherapy in HPV16-positive cancers. The assay was immunoSEQ multiplex PCR, and TCRdb's table has in-frame clones only and misses some. Here the sample spans approximately 8,400 clones, 65% to 85% being singletons. Sample collection was performed from a patient who underwent chemoradiotherapy. The receptors were gathered from a human donor with HPV-associated anogenital cancer. The CDR3 runs from the conserved cysteine through the conserved F or W. The D gene is left open where the match is weak. Where a row states a size, it is once, few, many or the class of an expanded clone; other rows omit it.

TRBV6-6	TRBJ2-3	.	once	CASSSLGATQYF	TGTGCCAGCAGTAGCTTGGGGGCGACGCAGTATTTT
TRBV5-4	TRBJ2-7	TRBD1	.	CASSSSGTGVYEQYF	TGTGCCAGCAGCTCCTCCGGGACAGGGGTGTACGAGCAGTACTTC
TRBV16	TRBJ2-3	.	few	CASSQSGEGAQYF	TGTGCCAGCAGCCAATCGGGGGAAGGAGCGCAGTATTTT
TRBV9	TRBJ1-3	.	.	CASSVAGIGRGGGNTIYF	TGTGCCAGCAGCGTAGCTGGGATCGGGAGGGGAGGTGGAAACACCATATATTTT
TRBV30	TRBJ2-3	.	few	CACQGSTDTQYF	TGTGCCTGCCAGGGTTCGACAGATACGCAGTATTTT
TRBV9	TRBJ2-2	.	.	CASSVELTGELFF	TGTGCCAGCAGCGTAGAGCTCACCGGGGAGCTGTTTTTT
TRBV15	TRBJ1-4	.	.	CATSRVGATNEKLFF	TGTGCCACCAGCAGAGTTGGAGCAACTAATGAAAAACTGTTTTTT
TRBV7-2	TRBJ2-7	.	.	CASSLGGTYSYEQYF	TGTGCCAGCAGCTTAGGGGGAACTTACTCCTACGAGCAGTACTTC
TRBV6-6	TRBJ1-4	.	.	CASRSENFEKLFF	TGTGCCAGCAGGTCCGAGAACTTTGAAAAACTGTTTTTT
TRBV18	TRBJ2-5	TRBD2	.	CASSPLTSSGNQETQYF	TGTGCCAGCTCCCCACTCACTTCTAGCGGAAACCAAGAGACCCAGTACTTC
TRBV9	TRBJ2-1	TRBD2	.	CASTFSGGSSYNEQFF	TGTGCCAGCACCTTTTCGGGGGGGAGCTCCTACAATGAGCAGTTCTTC
TRBV29-1	TRBJ2-3	TRBD1	once	CSVEVQGADTQYF	TGCAGCGTTGAAGTCCAGGGGGCAGATACGCAGTATTTT
TRBV28	TRBJ1-4	.	.	CASSSAGVETNEKLFF	TGTGCCAGCAGTTCGGCGGGGGTTGAAACTAATGAAAAACTGTTTTTT
TRBV5-4	TRBJ2-7	.	.	CASSLASTRGNYEQYF	TGTGCCAGCAGCTTGGCCTCGACTAGGGGAAACTACGAGCAGTACTTC
TRBV28	TRBJ1-2	TRBD1	.	CASSSLFDRADGYTF	TGTGCCAGCAGTTCCCTCTTCGACAGGGCCGATGGCTACACCTTC
TRBV4-1	TRBJ2-7	.	.	CASSIPQSNEQYF	TGCGCCAGCAGCATACCACAGAGTAACGAGCAGTACTTC
TRBV7-2	TRBJ2-1	TRBD2	.	CASSPGQRGYNEQFF	TGTGCCAGCAGCCCAGGCCAGCGGGGGTACAATGAGCAGTTCTTC
TRBV5-1	TRBJ1-3	.	.	CASSLAGPGAGNTIYF	TGCGCCAGCAGCTTGGCAGGGCCGGGGGCTGGAAACACCATATATTTT
TRBV28	TRBJ2-5	.	.	CASRLKETQYF	TGTGCCAGCAGGCTAAAAGAGACCCAGTACTTC
TRBV28	TRBJ1-3	.	.	CASRARGTGRSGNTIYF	TGTGCCAGCAGGGCAAGGGGCACAGGGCGCTCTGGAAACACCATATATTTT
TRBV10-3	TRBJ2-1	.	.	CAISASGSSYNEQFF	TGTGCCATCAGCGCATCGGGGAGCTCCTACAATGAGCAGTTCTTC
TRBV5-1	TRBJ2-7	.	.	CASSLVVGSEQYF	TGCGCCAGCAGCTTGGTGGTGGGGAGCGAGCAGTACTTC